A single sample gave rise to the 10 T cell receptor beta chains below, sequenced in a study of chemoradiotherapy in HPV16-positive cancers. TCRdb's copy holds only in-frame clones and misses some; the assay was immunoSEQ multiplex PCR. This sample carries approximately 35,000 clones, about 80% of them seen once, and the ten largest clones take 3.5% to 4%. The sequences come from blood, collected from a patient who underwent chemoradiotherapy. These receptors originate from a human donor with HPV-associated anogenital cancer.

This chain joins TRBV6-1 and TRBJ2-7; weak D call: TRBD2 (6 bases). Looked up from germline, CDR1 is MNHNS and CDR2 is SASEGT. CDR3 length: 13 residues. V gave up 4 bases and J gave up 4 bases, with 11 bases separating them. The CDR3 region is CASSGEVGYEQYF. DNA for the CDR3: TGTGCCAGCAGTGGGGAGGTGGGTTACGAGCAGTACTTC.

This chain uses TRBV9 with TRBJ2-5; TRBD2 matches 8 bases. In germline, CDR1 is SGDLS, CDR2 YYNGEE. The ends lost 3 bases at V and 0 bases at J; junction bases unmatched: 1. This CDR3 region has 14 residues. CDR3 bases: TGTGCCAGCAGCGGTAGCGGGAACCAAGAGACCCAGTACTTC. It specifies CASSGSGNQETQYF.

The V gene is TRBV7-2, the J gene TRBJ1-2; D may be TRBD1 (6 bases). Trimming left V 5 bases short and J 3 bases short, with 13 bases between. The germline CDR1 and CDR2 sequences are SGHTA and FQGNSA. The CDR3 is 14 residues long. CDR3 sequence (DNA): TGTGCCAGCAGCCAAACCCAGGGGTACTATGGCTACACCTTC. It translates to CASSQTQGYYGYTF.

The rearrangement links TRBV6-1 to TRBJ2-7; no clear D. Germline V gene data show CDR1 as MNHNS and CDR2 as SASEGT. Trimming took 1 base from V and 3 from J, leaving 4 bases between them. CDR3 length equals 12 residues. As DNA, the CDR3 is TGTGCCAGCAGTGAAGGGGGCTACGAGCAGTACTTC. Residues: CASSEGGYEQYF.

CDR3 residues: CASNDSPGSSPLHF. The CDR3 DNA reads TGTGCCAGCAACGACAGTCCGGGGAGTTCACCCCTCCACTTT. This chain links TRBV9 with TRBJ1-6; D may be TRBD1 (5 bases). Germline V gives CDR1 SGDLS, CDR2 YYNGEE. Trimming shortened V by 6 bases and J by 9 bases, and 16 bases separated the two germline ends. This CDR3 contains 14 residues.

The rearrangement links TRBV30 to TRBJ1-4; D call uncertain. The germline CDR1 and CDR2 sequences are GTSNPN and SVGIG (reference sequence). V lost 3 bases to trimming and J lost 8 bases, with 4 bases between them. This CDR3 spans 10 amino acids. The CDR3 reads CAWREEKLFF. The CDR3 region has the DNA TGTGCCTGGAGGGAAGAAAAACTGTTTTTT. The whole variable domain, remainder taken from reference TRBV30 and TRBJ1-4, is SQTIHQWPATLVQPVGSPLSLECTVEGTSNPNLYWYRQAAGRGLQLLFYSVGIGQISSEVPQNLSASRPQDRQFILSSKKLLLSDSGFYLCAWREEKLFFGSGTQLSVL.

This clone was observed a single time. V usage is TRBV6-1 and J usage is TRBJ1-2; D uncertain. This CDR3 contains 14 residues. V was clipped by 5 bases and J by 0 bases, with 10 bases between them. Looked up from germline, CDR1 is MNHNS and CDR2 is SASEGT. DNA for the CDR3: TGTGCCAGCAGTCGTACAGACCCTAACTATGGCTACACCTTC. It yields the protein CASSRTDPNYGYTF.

There are a few counts of this clone. The chain couples TRBV9 to TRBJ1-2, with D unresolved. V dropped 0 bases and J dropped 8 bases, with 8 bases sitting between them. CDR3 size: 12 residues. The germline V gene has CDR1 SGDLS and CDR2 YYNGEE. The CDR3 coding sequence is TGTGCCAGCAGCGTAGGAGAGAGCGGCTACACCTTC. Its protein is CASSVGESGYTF.

This clone was counted between two and nine times. The gene calls are TRBV7-2 and TRBJ1-2; D possibly corresponds to TRBD1 (6 bases). Germline V gives CDR1 SGHTA, CDR2 FQGNSA. V dropped 5 bases and J dropped 5 bases, with 21 bases sitting between them. The CDR3 is 16 residues long. CDR3 coding DNA: TGTGCCAGCAGCCCAGGGGACACGGGGGGCGCTTATGGCTACACCTTC. This encodes CASSPGDTGGAYGYTF.

This sequence joins TRBV7-8 and TRBJ1-6, with TRBD1 matching over 7 bases. Germline assignment: CDR1 SGHVS and CDR2 FQNEAQ. Unmatched junction bases numbered 6, after V lost 5 bases and J lost 5 bases. CDR3 length equals 15 residues. The CDR3 DNA reads as TGTGCCAGCAGCCCCCCCGGACAGGATAATTCACCCCTCCACTTT. Translation gives CASSPPGQDNSPLHF.